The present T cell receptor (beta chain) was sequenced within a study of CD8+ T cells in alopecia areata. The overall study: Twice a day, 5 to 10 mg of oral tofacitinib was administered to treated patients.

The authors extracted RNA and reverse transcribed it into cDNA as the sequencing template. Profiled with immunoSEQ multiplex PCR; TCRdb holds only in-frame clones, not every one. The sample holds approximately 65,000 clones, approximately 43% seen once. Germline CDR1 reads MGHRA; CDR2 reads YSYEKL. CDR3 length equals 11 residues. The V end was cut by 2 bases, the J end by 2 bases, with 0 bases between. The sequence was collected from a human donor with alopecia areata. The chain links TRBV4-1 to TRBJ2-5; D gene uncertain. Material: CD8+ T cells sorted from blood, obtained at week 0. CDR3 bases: TGCGCCAGCAGCCAACAAGAGACCCAGTACTTC. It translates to CASSQQETQYF.